The clone carrying this TCR beta chain was observed a single time. No antigen is known for it. These data come from a study of T cell repertoires in cytomegalovirus infection. Per germline, CDR1 LGHNA and CDR2 YSLEER. With 1 base clipped from V and 2 bases from J, the junction kept 9 bases outside the gene matches. The CDR3 loop spans 18 amino acids. TCRdb independently ran MiXCR on the reads; one entry per CDR3 protein. The table includes around 900,000 distinct CDR3 sequences, around 32% detected once. Sequencing used cultured CD8+ T cells from PBMCs, obtained from culture after CMV antigen stimulation. The chain is built from TRBV4-3 and TRBJ2-5, with 11 nucleotides matching TRBD2. This receptor was identified in a human donor in good health (CMV status not recorded). Some clones in this sample may be carry-over from other donors' samples. Here the CDR3 reads CASSQGGVAGGLQETQYF. CDR3 nucleotide sequence: TGCGCCAGCAGCCAAGGTGGGGTAGCGGGGGGGCTGCAAGAGACCCAGTACTTC.